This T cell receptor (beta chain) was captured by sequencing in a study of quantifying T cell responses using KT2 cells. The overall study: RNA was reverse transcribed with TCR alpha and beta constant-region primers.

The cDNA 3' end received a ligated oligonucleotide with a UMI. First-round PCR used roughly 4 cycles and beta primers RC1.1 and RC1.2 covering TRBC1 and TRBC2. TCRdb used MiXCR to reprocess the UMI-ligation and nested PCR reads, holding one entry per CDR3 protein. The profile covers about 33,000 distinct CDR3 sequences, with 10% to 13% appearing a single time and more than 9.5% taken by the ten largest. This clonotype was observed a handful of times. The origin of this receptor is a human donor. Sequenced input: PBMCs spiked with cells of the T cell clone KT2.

The CDR3: CSGFGVNTEAFF. Written as DNA, the CDR3 is TGCAGTGGGTTCGGGGTGAACACTGAAGCTTTCTTT. This chain connects TRBV20-1 to TRBJ1-1, with no clear D. The length of the CDR3 is 12 residues. Germline CDR1 reads DFQATT; CDR2 reads SNEGSKA (reference sequence). V was cut by 7 bases and J by 0 bases, with 9 bases left in between.